This T cell receptor beta chain was documented in a study of molecular identifiers for immune sequencing clone quantification (dated by TCRdb to the late 2010s). Notes on the research overall: For a replicate experiment, RNA from roughly 18,000 or 92,000 naive CD8 T cells was divided into five aliquots, and four of the five aliquots were sequenced. This methods study used CD8 T cells to benchmark TCR RNA copy counting and molecular-identifier clustering-based TCR repertoire sequencing (MIDCIRS). Overall study results and their limits: Identical TCR molecules sharing a barcode could cause highly expanded clone sizes to be underestimated. Without barcode sub-clustering, chimeric consensus sequences inflated TCR diversity; chimeras reached as high as 47%. Spiked-in Jurkat TCR RNA equal to a single cell's worth was reported to be detectable even within 1,200,000 naive CD8 T cells. In CMV-specific effector cells, clones with more than 20 RNA copies contained over 99% of molecules, whereas in naive cells such clones contained under 1% of molecules. Spiked-in Jurkat TCR RNA (around nine copies' worth), which is not part of the donor repertoire, was contained in the naive libraries. Modeling estimated roughly 3 recovered TCR RNA copies per cell, compared with 9.5 to 10 by digital PCR, which implies about 30% capture efficiency.

The library relied on PCR. TCRdb shows the sequencer as NextSeq 500. Bulk TCR libraries were generated as previously described, with the TCR primers listed in Table S5 used. The Qiagen AllPrep DNA/RNA kit was used to purify total RNA. Before analysis, reads from multiple sequencing runs of one library were combined. The published analysis was carried out like this. Reads were retained only if an exact TCR constant sequence was present, and the retained reads were trimmed to 150 nt and grouped according to their 12-nt molecular barcodes. Reads within each barcode group were sub-clustered using a 15% Levenshtein threshold, and quality-weighted consensus sequences were constructed for each RNA molecule. Non-functional sequences were filtered out, along with any lower-count sequence sitting one edit away from another sequence. Based on fitting two negative binomial distributions, any barcode sub-cluster with under 20% of the maximum read count was discarded. TCRdb cleaned the public reads at Q25 with fastp, built clones with MiXCR and kept in-frame beta chains. All rows with the same CDR3 protein become a single entry with the most common DNA and genes. These V and J calls are TCRdb output, not the study's own analysis. The sample table lists more than 450,000 distinct CDR3 sequences, 25% of them with a count of one. Jointly, the top ten make up 0.7% to 0.9% of the sample.

Libraries of naive CD8 T cells were generated from roughly 21,000 to 960,000 sorted cells, with 10%, 30% or 50% of the purified RNA used. On a BD FACSAria II, naive CD8 T cells were FACS-sorted as CD8+CD4-CCR7+CD45RA+ and collected into RLT Plus buffer. To test detection sensitivity, Jurkat RNA equivalent to more than 8 TCR copies was spiked into samples of about 19,000-1,000,000 naive CD8 T cells. CD8 T cells were enriched with RosetteSep CD8+ T Cell Enrichment Cocktail and Ficoll-Paque, followed by ACK red cell lysis. On this clonotype: No cognate antigen has been identified for it. Per-nucleotide qualities are absent, and no much larger clonotype sits a single base away.

CDR1 and CDR2 are drawn from the germline V gene (reference sequence): PRHDT, FYEKMQ. The CDR3 covers 14 residues, taking in both the cysteine and the phenylalanine. Only CDR3 DNA is held: 42 bases, read in frame from base 1. The junction shows trimming of 7 bases on V and 6 bases on J, plus 15 bases between the germline ends. Sequencing was done on a sample of naive CD8+ T cells from blood, with Jurkat cell RNA spiked in. According to the study, the label for this sample's cell subset or site signals: FACS-sorted CD8+CD4-CCR7+CD45RA+ naive T cells. The sequence was obtained from a human donor in good health. Some libraries in this study had Jurkat cell RNA spiked in. Recombination joined TRBV13 with TRBJ1-4; a tentative D call is TRBD1 (5 bases match). The nucleotide sequence is given as TGTGCCAGCACCTCGCGAGCGGGGGATGAAAAACTGTTTTTT. Its protein product is CASTSRAGDEKLFF.